These T cell receptor beta chains were read from a single sample in a study of blood T cell repertoires in COVID-19. The table came from immunoSEQ multiplex PCR; TCRdb's copy has only in-frame clones and leaves some out. The sample lists roughly 290,000 clones, approximately 90% occurring once. The specimen sequenced was peripheral blood. All receptors come from a woman between 55 and 75 years old with acute or convalescent COVID-19. Both conserved end residues are part of each CDR3. The D gene is left open where the match is weak. Clone size is shown for a subset of rows, as once, few, many or a class of expanded clone.

.,TRBV6-2/TRBV6-3,TRBJ2-7,TRBD2,TGTGCCAGCAGTCACCCCTTGGCTAGCGGTACCTACGAGCAGTACTTC,CASSHPLASGTYEQYF
.,TRBV28,TRBJ1-5,TRBD1,TGTGCCAGCAGTTTGGGACAGGGGAGCGGCAATCAGCCCCAGCATTTT,CASSLGQGSGNQPQHF
.,TRBV11-2,TRBJ1-4,.,TGTGCCAGCAGCTCGGGGTCGAGTGAAAAACTGTTTTTT,CASSSGSSEKLFF
.,TRBV4-3,TRBJ2-1,TRBD2,TGCGCCAGCAGCCAAGGGGCTAGCGGGAGCTATGAGCAGTTCTTC,CASSQGASGSYEQFF
.,TRBV4-1,TRBJ2-7,.,TGCGCCAGCAGCCCGCCTCACACCCGCTTCTACGAGCAGTACTTC,CASSPPHTRFYEQYF
once,TRBV6-5,TRBJ2-5,TRBD2,TGTGCAGTATTTAGCGGGAGTCTACAGACCCAGTACTTC,CAVFSGSLQTQYF
.,TRBV12-3/TRBV12-4,TRBJ1-2,.,TGTGCCAGCCTGGGGCCGGCCAAGGATGGCTACACCTTC,CASLGPAKDGYTF
.,TRBV5-4,TRBJ1-5,TRBD1,TGTGCCAGCAGCCCGGGACAGGGCAATCAGCCCCAGCATTTT,CASSPGQGNQPQHF
.,TRBV7-2,TRBJ2-4,.,TGTGCCAGCAGCTTAGAGTCTCCCCTAGCCCCAGCCAAAAACATTCAGTACTTC,CASSLESPLAPAKNIQYF
.,TRBV5-1,TRBJ1-1,.,TGCGCCAGCAGCTTACAGGGCATAATCACTGAAGCTTTCTTT,CASSLQGIITEAFF
once,TRBV19,TRBJ2-4,.,TGTGCCAGTAGTTTCGACCCGCCAGGCAAAAACATTCAGTACTTC,CASSFDPPGKNIQYF
.,TRBV5-6,TRBJ2-1,TRBD2,TGTGCCAGCAGCTTCCCCGTAGCGGGAGCTGGGAATGAGCAGTTCTTC,CASSFPVAGAGNEQFF
.,TRBV3-1/TRBV3-2,TRBJ1-1,TRBD1,TGTGCCAGCAGCCAACAGGCAGGGGGAAGTGGCACTGAAGCTTTCTTT,CASSQQAGGSGTEAFF
.,TRBV4-2,TRBJ2-7,.,TGTGCCAGCAGCCAAGAACTGCTTACCTACGAGCAGTACTTC,CASSQELLTYEQYF
.,TRBV5-6,TRBJ2-7,.,TGTGCCAGCAGCTTGGGGGGGCTAGCCTCCTACGAGCAGTACTTC,CASSLGGLASYEQYF
.,TRBV9,TRBJ1-2,.,TGTGCCAGCAGCGCCACAGGGCTGGCTGGCTACACCTTC,CASSATGLAGYTF
.,TRBV5-4,TRBJ1-4,TRBD1,TGTGCCAGCAGCTTGGCCCGGGACAGGAACCAACTGTTTTTT,CASSLARDRNQLFF
.,TRBV3-1/TRBV3-2,TRBJ1-3,TRBD1,TGTGCCAGCAGCCATATCGGACAGGGTGGAAACACCATATATTTT,CASSHIGQGGNTIYF
.,TRBV5-1,TRBJ1-6,.,TGCGCCAGCAGCTCCAGGGTTGGGTCACCCCTCCACTTT,CASSSRVGSPLHF
.,TRBV6-5,TRBJ1-1,TRBD1,TGTGCCAGTTTTGGGCGGGACAGGGGGAACACTGAAGCTTTCTTT,CASFGRDRGNTEAFF
.,TRBV2,TRBJ1-6,.,TGTGCCAGCAGTGACGAGAGATCCTATAATTCACCCCTCCACTTT,CASSDERSYNSPLHF
.,TRBV7-7,TRBJ2-5,.,TGTGCTAGCAGCGGGGAAGGGGGCTCTGGGGAGACCCAGTACTTC,CASSGEGGSGETQYF
.,TRBV4-2,TRBJ2-4,.,TGTGCCAGCAGCCAAGATCTTCGGGGCATTCAGTACTTC,CASSQDLRGIQYF
few,TRBV19,TRBJ1-4,TRBD1,TGTGCCAGTACCAACAAAGGGGACAGGGGGCCGCGGCGGGGTGAAAAACTGTTTTTT,CASTNKGDRGPRRGEKLFF
.,TRBV27,TRBJ1-1,.,TGTGCCAGCAGTTTAAAGCACAGGGACACTGAAGCTTTCTTT,CASSLKHRDTEAFF
.,TRBV11-3,TRBJ2-3,.,TGTGCCAGCAGCTTAGGGCAGAGCACAGATACGCAGTATTTT,CASSLGQSTDTQYF
few,TRBV30,TRBJ2-1,TRBD2,TGTGCCTGGAGTGTTTTAGCGGGAGTTAGCAATGAGCAGTTCTTC,CAWSVLAGVSNEQFF
.,TRBV18,TRBJ1-5,TRBD1,TGTGCCAGCTCACTCGACAGGGGAAGTCAGCCCCAGCATTTT,CASSLDRGSQPQHF
few,TRBV23-1,TRBJ2-7,.,TGCGCCAGCAGTCAATCGGAGCCAGGGTCCTACGAGCAGTACTTC,CASSQSEPGSYEQYF
.,TRBV24-1,TRBJ1-5,.,TGTGCCACCAGTCCCGCGGCCCGGGGAGGACCCCAGCATTTT,CATSPAARGGPQHF
.,TRBV12-3/TRBV12-4,TRBJ2-5,.,TGTGCCAGCAGTTTAACGGGATTAGTCCAGTACTTC,CASSLTGLVQYF
.,TRBV2,TRBJ1-1,.,TGTGCCAGCAGTGCCAGGACTAACACTGAAGCTTTCTTT,CASSARTNTEAFF
.,TRBV19,TRBJ2-5,TRBD2,TGTGCCAGTAGAAGGACTAGCGGGGGGGAGACCCAGTACTTC,CASRRTSGGETQYF
.,TRBV6-6,TRBJ2-7,.,TGTGCCAGCACCACAGGGCAGTCCTACGAGCAGTACTTC,CASTTGQSYEQYF
.,TRBV11-2,TRBJ1-5,.,TGTGCCAGCAGCTTAGTCGGAGGTCCGCCCCAGCATTTT,CASSLVGGPPQHF
.,TRBV27,TRBJ1-5,.,TGTGCCAGCAGTTTGAGATATAGCAATCAGCCCCAGCATTTT,CASSLRYSNQPQHF
once,TRBV30,TRBJ2-1,TRBD2,TGTGCCTGGAGTGTAGGCGGGAGGTCATTAAATGAGCAGTTCTTC,CAWSVGGRSLNEQFF